The rows below give T cell receptor beta chains drawn from one sample of a study of vaccination effects on CD4 cells after COVID-19. These receptors' targets are unknown. The method was immunoSEQ multiplex PCR; TCRdb's version includes in-frame clones alone and lacks a portion of them. The repertoire holds about 73,000 clones, with roughly 74% as singletons. The source material was CD4+ T cells from PBMCs cultured with HCoV-NL63 spike peptides, sampled before COVID-19 vaccination. These receptors were obtained from a human donor who received a COVID-19 vaccine. Each CDR3 is given with its conserved first and last residue. A D gene is named only where the DNA matches it firmly. Not all rows give a size; the values are once, few, many and, for expanded clones, a class.

clone_size: NA
j_call: TRBJ1-1
v_call: TRBV7-3
d_call: NA
cdr3_aa: CASSSSPNTEAFF
cdr3_nt: TGTGCCAGCAGCTCGTCCCCGAACACTGAAGCTTTCTTT

clone_size: NA
j_call: TRBJ1-2
v_call: TRBV25-1
d_call: NA
cdr3_aa: CASSEVGSGAVGYTF
cdr3_nt: TGTGCCAGCAGTGAGGTTGGTTCGGGTGCGGTTGGCTACACCTTC

clone_size: NA
j_call: TRBJ1-1
v_call: TRBV5-4
d_call: TRBD1
cdr3_aa: CASSPGGTANTEAFF
cdr3_nt: TGTGCCAGCAGCCCCGGGGGGACAGCGAACACTGAAGCTTTCTTT

clone_size: NA
j_call: TRBJ2-1
v_call: TRBV2
d_call: TRBD2
cdr3_aa: CASSASGGALAYNEQFF
cdr3_nt: TGTGCCAGCAGTGCTAGCGGGGGGGCCTTGGCCTACAATGAGCAGTTCTTC

clone_size: NA
j_call: TRBJ1-6
v_call: TRBV5-8
d_call: TRBD1
cdr3_aa: CASSLFTGGNSPLHF
cdr3_nt: TGTGCCAGCAGCTTGTTCACAGGGGGGAATTCACCCCTCCACTTT

clone_size: NA
j_call: TRBJ2-5
v_call: TRBV2
d_call: TRBD2
cdr3_aa: CAGRGTSGPETQYF
cdr3_nt: TGTGCCGGGCGTGGGACTAGCGGGCCGGAGACCCAGTACTTC

clone_size: NA
j_call: TRBJ1-5
v_call: TRBV6-5
d_call: TRBD1
cdr3_aa: CASRIGQGNQPQHF
cdr3_nt: TGTGCCAGCAGAATAGGACAGGGAAATCAGCCCCAGCATTTT

clone_size: NA
j_call: TRBJ2-5
v_call: TRBV30
d_call: NA
cdr3_aa: CAWSGGLQETQYF
cdr3_nt: TGTGCCTGGAGTGGAGGACTCCAAGAGACCCAGTACTTC

clone_size: NA
j_call: TRBJ1-4
v_call: TRBV15
d_call: NA
cdr3_aa: CATSREGGIGEKLFF
cdr3_nt: TGTGCCACCAGCAGAGAGGGGGGGATAGGTGAAAAACTGTTTTTT

clone_size: NA
j_call: TRBJ2-1
v_call: TRBV6-6
d_call: TRBD1
cdr3_aa: CATVGQGARDEQFF
cdr3_nt: TGTGCCACCGTCGGACAGGGGGCTCGGGATGAGCAGTTCTTC

clone_size: NA
j_call: TRBJ2-3
v_call: TRBV24-1
d_call: TRBD2
cdr3_aa: CATSDHAGLATDTQYF
cdr3_nt: TGTGCCACCAGTGATCACGCGGGACTAGCCACAGATACGCAGTATTTT

clone_size: NA
j_call: TRBJ2-2
v_call: TRBV5-1
d_call: TRBD2
cdr3_aa: CASKMGGTNTGELFF
cdr3_nt: TGCGCCAGCAAAATGGGGGGGACGAACACCGGGGAGCTGTTTTTT

clone_size: NA
j_call: TRBJ2-5
v_call: TRBV7-3
d_call: NA
cdr3_aa: CASSKGLGETQYF
cdr3_nt: TGTGCCAGCAGCAAAGGCTTAGGAGAGACCCAGTACTTC

clone_size: NA
j_call: TRBJ2-2
v_call: TRBV6-5
d_call: NA
cdr3_aa: CASRGTSNTGELFF
cdr3_nt: TGTGCCAGCAGAGGTACTAGCAACACCGGGGAGCTGTTTTTT

clone_size: NA
j_call: TRBJ1-1
v_call: TRBV12-5
d_call: TRBD1
cdr3_aa: CASGLVNLDRGRRAFF
cdr3_nt: TGTGCTAGTGGTTTGGTTAACCTTGACAGGGGGCGCCGAGCTTTCTTT

clone_size: NA
j_call: TRBJ1-2
v_call: TRBV12-3/TRBV12-4
d_call: NA
cdr3_aa: CASTGVGYGYTF
cdr3_nt: TGTGCCAGCACAGGGGTGGGGTATGGCTACACCTTC

clone_size: NA
j_call: TRBJ1-2
v_call: TRBV7-2
d_call: NA
cdr3_aa: CASSLSAVNYGYTF
cdr3_nt: TGTGCCAGCAGCTTATCGGCTGTCAACTATGGCTACACCTTC

clone_size: few
j_call: TRBJ1-3
v_call: TRBV18
d_call: NA
cdr3_aa: CASSQDAISGNTIYF
cdr3_nt: TGTGCCAGCTCACAGGACGCAATCTCTGGAAACACCATATATTTT

clone_size: few
j_call: TRBJ1-1
v_call: TRBV7-9
d_call: NA
cdr3_aa: CASSLGAGRVNTEAFF
cdr3_nt: TGTGCCAGCAGCTTAGGAGCAGGGAGGGTGAACACTGAAGCTTTCTTT

clone_size: NA
j_call: TRBJ2-5
v_call: TRBV5-1
d_call: TRBD2
cdr3_aa: CASSLGLAGDPGQETQYF
cdr3_nt: TGCGCCAGCAGCTTAGGACTAGCGGGCGACCCTGGCCAGGAGACCCAGTACTTC

clone_size: NA
j_call: TRBJ2-5
v_call: TRBV2
d_call: NA
cdr3_aa: CASSEAPRLPQETQYF
cdr3_nt: TGTGCCAGCAGTGAAGCCCCCAGGCTTCCCCAAGAGACCCAGTACTTC

clone_size: NA
j_call: TRBJ2-1
v_call: TRBV2
d_call: TRBD1
cdr3_aa: CASSQTGYEQFF
cdr3_nt: TGTGCCAGCAGTCAGACAGGGTACGAGCAGTTCTTC

clone_size: NA
j_call: TRBJ2-6
v_call: TRBV19
d_call: NA
cdr3_aa: CASSIDTRAGANVLTF
cdr3_nt: TGTGCCAGTAGTATAGATACCAGGGCTGGGGCCAACGTCCTGACTTTC

clone_size: once
j_call: TRBJ2-5
v_call: TRBV11-3
d_call: NA
cdr3_aa: CASSFTGAQETQYF
cdr3_nt: TGTGCCAGCAGCTTCACGGGGGCTCAAGAGACCCAGTACTTC

clone_size: NA
j_call: TRBJ2-6
v_call: TRBV5-4
d_call: NA
cdr3_aa: CASSLLGTYLSGANVLTF
cdr3_nt: TGTGCCAGCAGCCTCCTCGGGACGTATCTCTCTGGGGCCAACGTCCTGACTTTC

clone_size: NA
j_call: TRBJ1-3
v_call: TRBV5-8
d_call: TRBD1
cdr3_aa: CASSYGQGDTIYF
cdr3_nt: TGTGCCAGCAGCTACGGACAGGGCGACACCATATATTTT

clone_size: NA
j_call: TRBJ1-5
v_call: TRBV19
d_call: NA
cdr3_aa: CASSMRTQPQHF
cdr3_nt: TGTGCCAGTAGTATGCGAACCCAGCCCCAGCATTTT

clone_size: NA
j_call: TRBJ2-2
v_call: TRBV5-1
d_call: TRBD2
cdr3_aa: CASSLQRGTNTGELFF
cdr3_nt: TGCGCCAGCAGCTTGCAGCGGGGTACGAACACCGGGGAGCTGTTTTTT

clone_size: NA
j_call: TRBJ1-1
v_call: TRBV2
d_call: NA
cdr3_aa: CASIGTPNTEAFF
cdr3_nt: TGTGCCAGCATCGGGACGCCAAACACTGAAGCTTTCTTT

clone_size: NA
j_call: TRBJ2-5
v_call: TRBV4-2
d_call: NA
cdr3_aa: CASSQSWGVETQYF
cdr3_nt: TGTGCCAGCAGCCAAAGCTGGGGGGTCGAGACCCAGTACTTC

clone_size: NA
j_call: TRBJ2-4
v_call: TRBV6-5
d_call: TRBD2
cdr3_aa: CASRGLGSLENIQYF
cdr3_nt: TGTGCCAGCAGGGGACTAGGGTCCCTTGAAAACATTCAGTACTTC

clone_size: NA
j_call: TRBJ1-6
v_call: TRBV27
d_call: NA
cdr3_aa: CASSLRARGDTNSPLHF
cdr3_nt: TGTGCCAGCAGTTTAAGGGCAAGGGGGGATACTAATTCACCCCTCCACTTT

clone_size: NA
j_call: TRBJ1-1
v_call: TRBV2
d_call: NA
cdr3_aa: CASRRGMNTEAFF
cdr3_nt: TGTGCCAGCAGGAGGGGCATGAACACTGAAGCTTTCTTT

clone_size: NA
j_call: TRBJ2-2
v_call: TRBV5-1
d_call: NA
cdr3_aa: CASSQSLYGPSTGELFF
cdr3_nt: TGCGCCAGCAGCCAATCCCTCTACGGGCCCTCCACCGGGGAGCTGTTTTTT

clone_size: NA
j_call: TRBJ1-4
v_call: TRBV5-6
d_call: NA
cdr3_aa: CASSYLDSATNEKLFF
cdr3_nt: TGTGCCAGCAGCTACCTAGACAGCGCAACTAATGAAAAACTGTTTTTT

clone_size: NA
j_call: TRBJ2-5
v_call: TRBV4-1
d_call: TRBD1
cdr3_aa: CASSFRGMDRETQYF
cdr3_nt: TGCGCCAGCAGCTTCAGGGGGATGGATCGAGAGACCCAGTACTTC

clone_size: NA
j_call: TRBJ1-5
v_call: TRBV6-5
d_call: NA
cdr3_aa: CATRVYQPQHF
cdr3_nt: TGTGCCACCCGTGTATATCAGCCCCAGCATTTT

clone_size: NA
j_call: TRBJ2-5
v_call: TRBV5-4
d_call: NA
cdr3_aa: CASSLDGQQETQYF
cdr3_nt: TGTGCCAGCAGCTTGGACGGACAGCAAGAGACCCAGTACTTC

clone_size: NA
j_call: TRBJ2-3
v_call: TRBV3-1/TRBV3-2
d_call: TRBD2
cdr3_aa: CASSQRASGGADTQYF
cdr3_nt: TGTGCCAGCAGCCAGAGGGCTAGCGGGGGGGCAGATACGCAGTATTTT

clone_size: NA
j_call: TRBJ1-6
v_call: TRBV10-3
d_call: NA
cdr3_aa: CAISDIGTANSPLHF
cdr3_nt: TGTGCCATCAGTGATATCGGGACGGCTAATTCACCCCTCCACTTT

clone_size: few
j_call: TRBJ2-2
v_call: TRBV6-1
d_call: NA
cdr3_aa: CASREAKSANTGELFF
cdr3_nt: TGTGCCAGCAGGGAAGCAAAAAGCGCGAACACCGGGGAGCTGTTTTTT

clone_size: NA
j_call: TRBJ2-3
v_call: TRBV7-3
d_call: TRBD1
cdr3_aa: CASSLMGQSTDTQYF
cdr3_nt: TGTGCCAGCAGCTTAATGGGACAGAGCACAGATACGCAGTATTTT

clone_size: NA
j_call: TRBJ1-1
v_call: TRBV11-2
d_call: NA
cdr3_aa: CASSLRTGNTEAFF
cdr3_nt: TGTGCCAGCAGCTTGAGGACCGGGAACACTGAAGCTTTCTTT

clone_size: NA
j_call: TRBJ1-3
v_call: TRBV6-4
d_call: NA
cdr3_aa: CASIRSGNTIYF
cdr3_nt: TGTGCCAGCATACGGTCTGGAAACACCATATATTTT

clone_size: NA
j_call: TRBJ2-2
v_call: TRBV5-1
d_call: TRBD2
cdr3_aa: CASSLTGTSGGLNTGELFF
cdr3_nt: TGCGCCAGCAGCTTAACCGGGACTAGCGGGGGTCTCAACACCGGGGAGCTGTTTTTT

clone_size: few
j_call: TRBJ1-2
v_call: TRBV7-2
d_call: NA
cdr3_aa: CASSLVQVGYTF
cdr3_nt: TGTGCCAGCAGCTTAGTACAAGTTGGCTACACCTTC

clone_size: NA
j_call: TRBJ1-1
v_call: TRBV9
d_call: TRBD1
cdr3_aa: CASSVGTGLDTEAFF
cdr3_nt: TGTGCCAGCAGCGTGGGGACAGGGTTGGACACTGAAGCTTTCTTT

clone_size: NA
j_call: TRBJ1-5
v_call: TRBV15
d_call: TRBD1
cdr3_aa: CATSRDRDRGLYGSNQPQHF
cdr3_nt: TGTGCCACCAGCAGGGACCGGGACAGGGGACTTTATGGGAGCAATCAGCCCCAGCATTTT

clone_size: NA
j_call: TRBJ2-5
v_call: TRBV2
d_call: NA
cdr3_aa: CASIPDSETQYF
cdr3_nt: TGTGCCAGCATCCCGGACTCGGAGACCCAGTACTTC

clone_size: medium-sized
j_call: TRBJ1-3
v_call: TRBV9
d_call: NA
cdr3_aa: CASSVARAGAGNTIYF
cdr3_nt: TGTGCCAGCAGCGTAGCTAGGGCAGGGGCGGGAAACACCATATATTTT

clone_size: NA
j_call: TRBJ1-3
v_call: TRBV24-1
d_call: TRBD1
cdr3_aa: CATSVPPGQESISSGNTIYF
cdr3_nt: TGTGCCACCAGTGTCCCCCCAGGACAGGAATCGATTAGCTCTGGAAACACCATATATTTT